This record covers a single T cell receptor beta chain. What it recognizes is unknown. This record belongs to a study of T cell responses to AZD1222 COVID-19 vaccine. Study-level points and caveats: Spike-specific TCR depth and breadth grew after two AZD1222 doses. Nearly half of unique spike-specific TCRs reportedly avoided B.1.351 and B.1.1.7 mutated regions.

There are 14 residues in the CDR3. V was shortened by 2 bases and J by 4 bases, with 11 bases between the two germline ends. CDR1 and CDR2 from the germline V gene are SGHVS and FQNEAQ. Profiling relied on immunoSEQ multiplex PCR, and the TCRdb table lists in-frame clones only, not all of them. This repertoire shows some 150,000 clones, roughly 92% found once; its top ten account for approximately 4.7%. The material was peripheral blood, obtained on day 0 of AZD1222 vaccination. The receptor comes from an adult in good health. The J gene is TRBJ1-1, the V gene TRBV7-8; no clear D gene. CDR3 in DNA: TGTGCCAGCAGCTTACGGAGGATAGGCACTGAAGCTTTCTTT. Protein: CASSLRRIGTEAFF.